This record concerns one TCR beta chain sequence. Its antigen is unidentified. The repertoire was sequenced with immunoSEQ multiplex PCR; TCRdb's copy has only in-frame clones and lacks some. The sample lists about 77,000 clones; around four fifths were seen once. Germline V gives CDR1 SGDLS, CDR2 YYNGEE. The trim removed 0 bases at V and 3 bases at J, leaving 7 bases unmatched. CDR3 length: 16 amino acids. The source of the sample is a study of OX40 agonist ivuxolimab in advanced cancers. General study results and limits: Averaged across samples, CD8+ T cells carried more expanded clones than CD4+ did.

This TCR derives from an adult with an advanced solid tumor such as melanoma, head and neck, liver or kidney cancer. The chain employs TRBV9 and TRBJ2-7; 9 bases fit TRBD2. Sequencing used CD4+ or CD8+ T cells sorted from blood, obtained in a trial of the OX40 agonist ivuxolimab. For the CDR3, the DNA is TGTGCCAGCAGCGTAGAGCCGGGACTAGCAGGCTACGAGCAGTACTTC. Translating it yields CASSVEPGLAGYEQYF.